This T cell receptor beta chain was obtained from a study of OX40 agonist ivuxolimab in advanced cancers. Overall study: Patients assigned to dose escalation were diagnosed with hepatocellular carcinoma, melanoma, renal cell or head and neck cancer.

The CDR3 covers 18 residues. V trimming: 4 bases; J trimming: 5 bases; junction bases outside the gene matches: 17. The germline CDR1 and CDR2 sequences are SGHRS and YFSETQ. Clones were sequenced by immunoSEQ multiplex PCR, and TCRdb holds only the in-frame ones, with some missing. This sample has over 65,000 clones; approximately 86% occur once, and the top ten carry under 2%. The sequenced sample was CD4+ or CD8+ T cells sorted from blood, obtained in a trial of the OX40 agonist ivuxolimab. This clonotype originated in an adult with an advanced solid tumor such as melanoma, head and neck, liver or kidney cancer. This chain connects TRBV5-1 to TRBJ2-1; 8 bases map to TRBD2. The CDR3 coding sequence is TGCGCCAGCAGCCCGCGTCGGGGCGGGGGGTCCCCCGACAATGAGCAGTTCTTC. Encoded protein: CASSPRRGGGSPDNEQFF.